The clone carrying this T cell receptor beta chain was detected only a few times. CDR3 size: 17 residues. V gave up 3 bases and J gave up 2 bases; unmatched junction bases: 12. Germline CDR1 is SGHKS and CDR2 is YYEKEE (reference sequence). A J-beta primer mix and a sample-barcoded 5' primer were used in a second PCR of roughly 6 to 11 cycles. Each CDR3 protein is one row after TCRdb ran MiXCR on the 5' RACE reads. The repertoire includes 540,000 or so distinct CDR3 sequences, approximately 25% of them detected once, and 8.7% sits in the top ten. The sample comes from a study of blood T cells in healthy people across ages. These data also featured in a second study, about T cells of mothers and their children.

Sequencing input: blood. This receptor was obtained from a boy aged 10-17 years in good health. This chain links TRBV5-5 with TRBJ2-5; the match to TRBD1 covers 8 bases. CDR3 region: CASSSTGWTGPQETQYF. The CDR3 coding sequence is TGTGCCAGCAGCTCAACTGGTTGGACAGGGCCGCAAGAGACCCAGTACTTC.